This record concerns one T cell receptor beta chain sequence. The antigen remains undetermined. The data derive from a study of metastatic and nonmetastatic thyroid tumors. Study in general: Malignant and benign thyroid patients had repertoires compared in peripheral blood and tumor or nodule tissue. Findings and limits, study-wide: Reported TCR beta diversity, measured in blood and tumor, was significantly higher for malignant thyroid tumors than for benign nodules.

Trimming stripped 6 bases from V and 5 bases from J, with 14 bases between. The CDR3 extends over 14 amino acids. Germline V gene lookup returns CDR1 MNHNS and CDR2 SASEGT. As processed by the authors: Using the CDR3 differences seen across clinicopathological groups, the authors built a distant-metastasis classifier for papillary thyroid cancer, which was meant to discriminate distant-metastatic patients. TCRdb re-called the PCR reads through MiXCR. The V and J calls reflect TCRdb's pipeline rather than the authors' work. Among 30,000 to 35,000 clones listed, roughly 15% were seen once. Ahead of thyroid surgery, no patient had received treatment of any kind.

The V gene is TRBV6-1, the J gene TRBJ2-1; D tentatively fits TRBD1 or TRBD2 (7 bases each). This clonotype originated in a female donor with papillary thyroid cancer or a benign thyroid nodule (not recorded which). Some clones in this sample may be carry-over from other donors' samples. The sample comprised blood. The DNA of the CDR3 is TGTGCCAGCAGCACAGGGAGGGGGCACAATGAGCAGTTCTTC. Translating gives CASSTGRGHNEQFF.